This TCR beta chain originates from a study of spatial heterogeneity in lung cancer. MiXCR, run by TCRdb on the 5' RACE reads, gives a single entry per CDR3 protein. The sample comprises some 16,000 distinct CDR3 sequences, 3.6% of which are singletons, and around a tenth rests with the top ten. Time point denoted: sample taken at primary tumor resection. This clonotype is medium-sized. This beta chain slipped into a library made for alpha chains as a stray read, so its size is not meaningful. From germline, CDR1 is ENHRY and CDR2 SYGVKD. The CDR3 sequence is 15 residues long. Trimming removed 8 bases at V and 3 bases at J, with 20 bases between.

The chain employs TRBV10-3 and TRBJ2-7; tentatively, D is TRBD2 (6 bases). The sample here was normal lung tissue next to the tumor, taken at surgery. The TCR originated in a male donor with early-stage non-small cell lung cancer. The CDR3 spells CAIGTPGTSSYEQYF. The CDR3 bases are TGTGCCATCGGCACTCCCGGGACTTCTAGCTACGAGCAGTACTTC.